These T cell receptor beta chains were read from a single sample in a study of blood T cells in healthy people across ages. MiXCR was run by TCRdb on the 5' RACE reads, yielding one entry per CDR3 protein. The data show roughly 900,000 distinct CDR3 sequences, 45% to 50% seen once. The sequencing sample was made of blood. The receptors stem from a man aged 25-40 years in good health. CDR3s include the opening cysteine and the closing phenylalanine or tryptophan. A D gene is named only where the DNA matches it firmly. Clone size is not always given. Where it is, it says once, few, many or a class for expanded clones.

D gene: TRBD2
clone size: NA
V gene: TRBV4-1
J gene: TRBJ2-7
CDR3 protein: CASSPGTSGGSFSYEQYF
CDR3 DNA: TGCGCCAGCAGCCCTGGAACTAGCGGGGGTTCCTTTTCCTACGAGCAGTACTTC

D gene: TRBD1
clone size: NA
V gene: TRBV25-1
J gene: TRBJ2-4
CDR3 protein: CASSEYRMRQGGDIQYF
CDR3 DNA: TGTGCCAGCAGTGAATATAGGATGAGACAGGGGGGAGACATTCAGTACTTC

D gene: TRBD1
clone size: NA
V gene: TRBV20-1
J gene: TRBJ2-1
CDR3 protein: CSVKRTGGFNEQFF
CDR3 DNA: TGCAGTGTTAAAAGGACAGGGGGCTTCAATGAGCAGTTCTTC

D gene: NA
clone size: NA
V gene: TRBV11-2
J gene: TRBJ2-5
CDR3 protein: CTSSLERETQYF
CDR3 DNA: TGTACCAGCAGCTTAGAGCGGGAGACCCAGTACTTC

D gene: NA
clone size: few
V gene: TRBV6-4
J gene: TRBJ1-2
CDR3 protein: CASSDGHRSYGYTF
CDR3 DNA: TGTGCCAGCAGTGACGGGCACCGATCCTATGGCTACACCTTC

D gene: NA
clone size: NA
V gene: TRBV29-1
J gene: TRBJ2-7
CDR3 protein: CSEVQGTTLKQYF
CDR3 DNA: TGCAGCGAAGTTCAGGGGACCACGTTGAAGCAGTACTTC

D gene: TRBD2
clone size: few
V gene: TRBV6-4
J gene: TRBJ2-3
CDR3 protein: CASTEGAGGSTDTQYF
CDR3 DNA: TGTGCCAGCACCGAAGGAGCGGGGGGGAGCACAGATACGCAGTATTTT

D gene: NA
clone size: NA
V gene: TRBV6-5
J gene: TRBJ2-7
CDR3 protein: CASSDRVSGYEQYF
CDR3 DNA: TGTGCCAGCAGTGACCGGGTTTCGGGGTACGAGCAGTACTTC

D gene: TRBD1
clone size: few
V gene: TRBV10-3
J gene: TRBJ1-6
CDR3 protein: CAISWDRANSPLHF
CDR3 DNA: TGTGCCATCAGTTGGGACAGGGCTAATTCACCCCTCCACTTT

D gene: TRBD1
clone size: NA
V gene: TRBV27
J gene: TRBJ2-1
CDR3 protein: CASSTTDRGWNEQFF
CDR3 DNA: TGTGCCAGCAGTACAACGGACAGGGGATGGAATGAGCAGTTCTTC

D gene: NA
clone size: few
V gene: TRBV3-1
J gene: TRBJ1-6
CDR3 protein: CASSQGHVNSPLHF
CDR3 DNA: TGTGCCAGCAGCCAGGGACATGTAAATTCACCCCTCCACTTT

D gene: TRBD2
clone size: NA
V gene: TRBV28
J gene: TRBJ2-1
CDR3 protein: CASSFPAGGPLPEQFF
CDR3 DNA: TGTGCCAGCAGTTTTCCGGCGGGGGGGCCACTTCCCGAGCAGTTCTTC

D gene: NA
clone size: NA
V gene: TRBV12-3/TRBV12-4
J gene: TRBJ2-2
CDR3 protein: CASSPGGLNTGELFF
CDR3 DNA: TGTGCCAGCAGCCCCGGGGGACTTAACACCGGGGAGCTGTTTTTT

D gene: TRBD2
clone size: NA
V gene: TRBV30
J gene: TRBJ2-2
CDR3 protein: CAWRPYRGWVSKREANTGELFF
CDR3 DNA: TGTGCCTGGAGGCCGTACAGGGGCTGGGTCTCAAAGCGGGAGGCGAACACCGGGGAGCTGTTTTTT

D gene: NA
clone size: NA
V gene: TRBV12-3/TRBV12-4
J gene: TRBJ1-3
CDR3 protein: CASSWGTAISGNTIYF
CDR3 DNA: TGTGCCAGCAGTTGGGGGACGGCAATCTCTGGAAACACCATATATTTT

D gene: NA
clone size: NA
V gene: TRBV3-1
J gene: TRBJ2-7
CDR3 protein: CASSQALAEQYF
CDR3 DNA: TGTGCCAGCAGCCAGGCACTTGCCGAGCAGTACTTC

D gene: TRBD2
clone size: many
V gene: TRBV4-3
J gene: TRBJ2-1
CDR3 protein: CASSQDPAGGYNEQFF
CDR3 DNA: TGTGCCAGCAGCCAAGATCCGGCGGGGGGATACAATGAGCAGTTCTTC

D gene: NA
clone size: few
V gene: TRBV5-6
J gene: TRBJ2-5
CDR3 protein: CASGSGGQWETQYF
CDR3 DNA: TGTGCCAGCGGTTCTGGGGGCCAGTGGGAGACCCAGTACTTC

D gene: NA
clone size: NA
V gene: TRBV11-2
J gene: TRBJ1-5
CDR3 protein: CASSFSSGYNQPQHF
CDR3 DNA: TGTGCCAGCAGCTTTTCTTCGGGCTACAATCAGCCCCAGCATTTT

D gene: TRBD1
clone size: few
V gene: TRBV20-1
J gene: TRBJ2-3
CDR3 protein: CSAPRTGGAFGEVNTQYF
CDR3 DNA: TGCAGTGCTCCTCGGACAGGGGGCGCTTTTGGAGAGGTCAATACGCAGTATTTT

D gene: TRBD2
clone size: NA
V gene: TRBV10-3
J gene: TRBJ2-2
CDR3 protein: CAIKAGLDTGELFF
CDR3 DNA: TGTGCCATCAAGGCGGGACTAGACACCGGGGAGCTGTTTTTT

D gene: NA
clone size: many
V gene: TRBV25-1
J gene: TRBJ2-7
CDR3 protein: CASSEGTYEQYF
CDR3 DNA: TGTGCCAGCAGTGAAGGAACCTACGAGCAGTACTTC

D gene: NA
clone size: NA
V gene: TRBV20-1
J gene: TRBJ1-1
CDR3 protein: CSASATSNTEAFF
CDR3 DNA: TGCAGTGCTAGCGCTACCTCGAACACTGAAGCTTTCTTT

D gene: NA
clone size: NA
V gene: TRBV29-1
J gene: TRBJ1-5
CDR3 protein: CSVSESYSNQPQHF
CDR3 DNA: TGCAGCGTTTCCGAAAGTTATAGCAATCAGCCCCAGCATTTT

D gene: NA
clone size: NA
V gene: TRBV7-9
J gene: TRBJ2-1
CDR3 protein: CASSSPLYNEQFF
CDR3 DNA: TGTGCCAGCAGCTCGCCCCTCTACAATGAGCAGTTCTTC

D gene: NA
clone size: NA
V gene: TRBV5-1
J gene: TRBJ2-1
CDR3 protein: CASSLAQETYNEQFF
CDR3 DNA: TGCGCCAGCAGCTTGGCGCAGGAGACCTACAATGAGCAGTTCTTC

D gene: NA
clone size: once
V gene: TRBV20-1
J gene: TRBJ2-5
CDR3 protein: CSARKDNQETQYF
CDR3 DNA: TGCAGTGCTAGAAAGGACAACCAAGAGACCCAGTACTTC

D gene: NA
clone size: NA
V gene: TRBV29-1
J gene: TRBJ1-2
CDR3 protein: CSVGDHYGYTF
CDR3 DNA: TGCAGCGTCGGAGACCACTATGGCTACACCTTC

D gene: TRBD1
clone size: NA
V gene: TRBV10-2
J gene: TRBJ2-3
CDR3 protein: CATWQGVGTDTQYF
CDR3 DNA: TGCGCCACATGGCAGGGGGTCGGCACAGATACGCAGTATTTT

D gene: NA
clone size: NA
V gene: TRBV29-1
J gene: TRBJ1-1
CDR3 protein: CSGQDTEAFF
CDR3 DNA: TGCAGCGGACAAGACACTGAAGCTTTCTTT

D gene: TRBD2
clone size: few
V gene: TRBV12-3/TRBV12-4
J gene: TRBJ2-3
CDR3 protein: CASSFGASGATDTQYF
CDR3 DNA: TGTGCCAGCAGTTTTGGGGCTAGCGGGGCCACAGATACGCAGTATTTT

D gene: NA
clone size: NA
V gene: TRBV20-1
J gene: TRBJ1-1
CDR3 protein: CSASGGTRQTKAFF
CDR3 DNA: TGCAGTGCTAGTGGTGGGACAAGACAGACCAAAGCTTTCTTT

D gene: NA
clone size: NA
V gene: TRBV6-1
J gene: TRBJ1-6
CDR3 protein: CASSESSEGTRTLHF
CDR3 DNA: TGTGCCAGCAGTGAGTCTTCGGAGGGGACGAGGACCCTCCACTTT

D gene: NA
clone size: NA
V gene: TRBV6-1
J gene: TRBJ1-2
CDR3 protein: CASSGGDAGRDYGYTF
CDR3 DNA: TGTGCCAGCAGTGGGGGGGATGCGGGGCGTGACTATGGCTACACCTTC

D gene: NA
clone size: NA
V gene: TRBV9
J gene: TRBJ2-7
CDR3 protein: CASSVELGGYEQYF
CDR3 DNA: TGTGCCAGCAGCGTAGAGTTAGGCGGCTACGAGCAGTACTTC